This TCR beta chain was identified during a study of blood T cell repertoires in COVID-19. On the study more broadly: COVID-19 samples from acute and convalescent phases originated in the United States, Italy and Spain. PBMCs, B-cell-depleted T cells, or T cells provided the cDNA or gDNA that made up the material.

Trimming took off 0 bases at V and 5 bases at J, with 18 bases between the two ends. The V gene's germline CDR1 is SGHRS and CDR2 YFSETQ. The CDR3 runs to 17 residues. Per the authors' pipeline: Reference gene primer amplification in the assay estimated nucleated cell counts. Here immunoSEQ multiplex PCR was the method, and the copy in TCRdb shows in-frame clones only, minus some. That table furnishes V, J and clone size, whereas the DNA furnished D and trimming. This sample carries some 150,000 clones, about three quarters of them seen once, and the ten largest clones take more than 8.5%. This receptor was taken from a woman aged 45-60 years with active or convalescent COVID-19. Sequencing was performed on peripheral blood. The chain links TRBV5-1 to TRBJ2-1; tentatively, D is TRBD1 (5 bases). CDR3 in amino acids: CASSLGPWGGRDNEQFF. The CDR3 DNA reads TGCGCCAGCAGCTTGGGACCGTGGGGCGGCAGGGACAATGAGCAGTTCTTC.